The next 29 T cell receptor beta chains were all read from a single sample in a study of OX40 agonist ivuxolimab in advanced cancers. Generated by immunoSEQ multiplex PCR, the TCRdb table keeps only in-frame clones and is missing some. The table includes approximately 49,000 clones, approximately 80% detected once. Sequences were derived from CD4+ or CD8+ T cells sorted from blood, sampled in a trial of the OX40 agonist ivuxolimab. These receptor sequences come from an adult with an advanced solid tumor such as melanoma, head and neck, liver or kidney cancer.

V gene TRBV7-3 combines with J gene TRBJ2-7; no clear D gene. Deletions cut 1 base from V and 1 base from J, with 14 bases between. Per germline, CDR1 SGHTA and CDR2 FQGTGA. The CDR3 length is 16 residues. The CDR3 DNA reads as TGTGCCAGCAGCTTAAACTCCCTTGCAGCATCCTACGAGCAGTACTTC. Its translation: CASSLNSLAASYEQYF. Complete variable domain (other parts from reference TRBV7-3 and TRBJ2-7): GAGVSQTPSNKVTEKGKYVELRCDPISGHTALYWYRQSLGQGPEFLIYFQGTGAADDSGLPNDRFFAVRPEGSVSTLKIQRTERGDSAVYLCASSLNSLAASYEQYFGPGTRLTVT.

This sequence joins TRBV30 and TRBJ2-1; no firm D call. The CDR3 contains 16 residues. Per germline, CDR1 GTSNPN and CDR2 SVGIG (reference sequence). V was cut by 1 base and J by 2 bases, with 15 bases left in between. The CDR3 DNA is TGTGCCTGGAGTGATCGGCGACTGGGTACCTACAATGAGCAGTTCTTC. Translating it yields CAWSDRRLGTYNEQFF.

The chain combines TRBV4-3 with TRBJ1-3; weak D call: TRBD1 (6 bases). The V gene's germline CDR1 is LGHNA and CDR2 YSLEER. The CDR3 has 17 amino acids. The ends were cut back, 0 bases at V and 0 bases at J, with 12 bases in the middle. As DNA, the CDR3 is TGCGCCAGCAGCCAAGATACGGGACAAGTCTCTGGAAACACCATATATTTT. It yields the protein CASSQDTGQVSGNTIYF.

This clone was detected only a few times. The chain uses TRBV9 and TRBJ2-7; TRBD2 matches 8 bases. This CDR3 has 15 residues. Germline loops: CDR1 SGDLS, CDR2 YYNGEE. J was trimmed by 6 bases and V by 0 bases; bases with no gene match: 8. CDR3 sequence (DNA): TGTGCCAGCAGCGTAGCGGGACTAGGATCGGGCGAGCAGTACTTC. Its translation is CASSVAGLGSGEQYF. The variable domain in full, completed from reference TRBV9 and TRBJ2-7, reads DSGVTQTPKHLITATGQRVTLRCSPRSGDLSVYWYQQSLDQGLQFLIQYYNGEERAKGNILERFSAQQFPDLHSELNLSSLELGDSALYFCASSVAGLGSGEQYFGPGTRLTVT.

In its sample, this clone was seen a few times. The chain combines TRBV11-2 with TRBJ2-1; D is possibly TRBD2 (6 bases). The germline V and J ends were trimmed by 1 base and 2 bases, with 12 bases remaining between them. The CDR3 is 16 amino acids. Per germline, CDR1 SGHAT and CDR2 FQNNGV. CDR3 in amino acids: CASSLGGASAYNEQFF. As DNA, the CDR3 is TGTGCCAGCAGCTTAGGTGGGGCTAGCGCCTACAATGAGCAGTTCTTC.

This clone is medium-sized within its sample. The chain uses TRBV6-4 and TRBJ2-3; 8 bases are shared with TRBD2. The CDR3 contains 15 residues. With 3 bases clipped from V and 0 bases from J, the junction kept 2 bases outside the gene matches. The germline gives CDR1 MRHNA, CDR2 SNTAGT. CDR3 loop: CASSDLAGSTDTQYF. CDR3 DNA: TGTGCCAGCAGTGATTTAGCGGGGAGCACAGATACGCAGTATTTT.

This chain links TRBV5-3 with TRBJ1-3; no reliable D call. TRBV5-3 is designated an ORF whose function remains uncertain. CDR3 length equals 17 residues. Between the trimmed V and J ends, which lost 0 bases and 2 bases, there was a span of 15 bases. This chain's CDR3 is CARSLECGDFTGNTIYF. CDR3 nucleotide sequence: TGTGCCAGAAGCTTGGAGTGCGGGGATTTCACTGGAAACACCATATATTTT.

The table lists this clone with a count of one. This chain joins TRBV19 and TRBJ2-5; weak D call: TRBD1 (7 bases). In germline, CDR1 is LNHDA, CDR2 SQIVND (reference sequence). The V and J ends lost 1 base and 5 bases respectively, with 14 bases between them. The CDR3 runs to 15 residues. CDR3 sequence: CASSIGAGGGETQYF. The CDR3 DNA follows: TGTGCCAGTAGTATAGGAGCAGGGGGAGGCGAGACCCAGTACTTC.

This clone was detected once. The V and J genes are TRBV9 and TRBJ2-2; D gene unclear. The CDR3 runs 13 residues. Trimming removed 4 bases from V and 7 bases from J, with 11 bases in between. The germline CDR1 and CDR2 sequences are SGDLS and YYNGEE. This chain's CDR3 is CASSTLEVGELFF. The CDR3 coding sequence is TGTGCCAGCAGCACCCTTGAGGTCGGGGAGCTGTTTTTT.

The DNA of the CDR3 is TGTGCCAGCAGCTTGTCTATTAGCGGGAGCTACAATGAGCAGTTCTTC. Amino acid sequence: CASSLSISGSYNEQFF. V is TRBV5-4 and J is TRBJ2-1; the match to TRBD2 covers 9 bases. V dropped 1 base and J dropped 3; count of bases not matched to a gene: 5. This CDR3 has 16 residues. CDR1 SGHNT and CDR2 YYREEE come from the germline V gene (reference sequence).

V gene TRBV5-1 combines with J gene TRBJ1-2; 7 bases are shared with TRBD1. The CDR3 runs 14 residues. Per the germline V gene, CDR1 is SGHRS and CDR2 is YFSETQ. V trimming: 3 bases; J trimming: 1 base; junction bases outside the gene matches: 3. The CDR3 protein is CASSYRDSNYGYTF. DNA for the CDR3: TGCGCCAGCAGCTACCGGGACAGTAACTATGGCTACACCTTC. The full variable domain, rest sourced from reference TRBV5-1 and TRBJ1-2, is KAGVTQTPRYLIKTRGQQVTLSCSPISGHRSVSWYQQTPGQGLQFLFEYFSETQRNKGNFPGRFSGRQFSNSRSEMNVSTLELGDSALYLCASSYRDSNYGYTFGSGTRLTVV.

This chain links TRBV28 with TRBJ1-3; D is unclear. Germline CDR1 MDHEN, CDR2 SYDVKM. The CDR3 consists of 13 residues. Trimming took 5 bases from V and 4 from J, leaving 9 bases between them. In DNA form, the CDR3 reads TGTGCCAGCAGTCCCCTTTTAGGAAACACCATATATTTT. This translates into CASSPLLGNTIYF.

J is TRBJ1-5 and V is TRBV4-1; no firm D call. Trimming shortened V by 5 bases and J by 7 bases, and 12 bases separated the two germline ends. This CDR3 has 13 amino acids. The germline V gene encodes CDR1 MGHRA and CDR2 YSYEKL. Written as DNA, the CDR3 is TGCGCCAGCAGCGAGTCAGATGGGCAGCCCCAGCATTTT. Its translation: CASSESDGQPQHF.

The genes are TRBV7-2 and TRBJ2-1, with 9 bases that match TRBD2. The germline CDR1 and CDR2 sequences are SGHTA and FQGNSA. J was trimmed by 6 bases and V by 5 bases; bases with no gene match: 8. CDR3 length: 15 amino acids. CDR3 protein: CASSIPGLAFNEQFF. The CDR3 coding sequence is TGTGCCAGCAGCATACCGGGACTAGCCTTCAATGAGCAGTTCTTC.

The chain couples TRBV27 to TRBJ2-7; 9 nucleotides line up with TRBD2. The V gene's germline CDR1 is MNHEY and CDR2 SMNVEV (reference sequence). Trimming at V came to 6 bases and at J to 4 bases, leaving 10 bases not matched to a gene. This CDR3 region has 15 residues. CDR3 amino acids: CASSLSGRMWYEQYF. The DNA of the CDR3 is TGTGCCAGCAGCCTGAGCGGGAGGATGTGGTACGAGCAGTACTTC.

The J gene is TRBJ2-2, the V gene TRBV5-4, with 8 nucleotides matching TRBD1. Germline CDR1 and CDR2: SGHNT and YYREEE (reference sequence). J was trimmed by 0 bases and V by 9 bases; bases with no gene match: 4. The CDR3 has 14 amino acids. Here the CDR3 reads CAIPGQANTGELFF. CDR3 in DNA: TGTGCCATTCCGGGACAGGCGAACACCGGGGAGCTGTTTTTT.

CDR3 amino acids: CASSDHRAGSYEQYF. The CDR3, as DNA: TGCGCCAGCAGTGACCACAGGGCCGGCTCCTACGAGCAGTACTTC. The rearrangement uses TRBV10-1 and TRBJ2-7; possible D gene TRBD1, 6 bases. Between the trimmed V and J ends, which lost 3 bases and 0 bases, there was a span of 12 bases. This CDR3 spans 15 amino acids. CDR1 and CDR2 from the germline V gene are WNHNN and SYGVQD (reference sequence).

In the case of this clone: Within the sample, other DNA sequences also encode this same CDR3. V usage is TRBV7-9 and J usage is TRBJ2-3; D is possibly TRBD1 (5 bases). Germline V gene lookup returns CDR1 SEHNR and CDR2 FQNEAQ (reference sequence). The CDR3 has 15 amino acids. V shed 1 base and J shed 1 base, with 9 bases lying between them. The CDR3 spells CASSLVQGGTDTQYF. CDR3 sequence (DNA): TGTGCCAGCAGCTTAGTGCAGGGCGGCACAGATACGCAGTATTTT.

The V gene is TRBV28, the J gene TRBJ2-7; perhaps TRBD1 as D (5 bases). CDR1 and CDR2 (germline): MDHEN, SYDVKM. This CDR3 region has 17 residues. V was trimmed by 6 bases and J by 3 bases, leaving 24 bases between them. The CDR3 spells CASSHPSGIVGNYEQYF. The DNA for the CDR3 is TGTGCCAGCAGCCACCCATCAGGGATCGTAGGGAACTACGAGCAGTACTTC.

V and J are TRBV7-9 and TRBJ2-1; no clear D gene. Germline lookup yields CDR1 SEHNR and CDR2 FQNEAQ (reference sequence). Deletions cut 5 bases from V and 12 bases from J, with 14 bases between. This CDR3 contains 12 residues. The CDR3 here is CASSPETSGQFF. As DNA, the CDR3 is TGTGCCAGCAGCCCTGAGACCTCCGGGCAGTTCTTC.

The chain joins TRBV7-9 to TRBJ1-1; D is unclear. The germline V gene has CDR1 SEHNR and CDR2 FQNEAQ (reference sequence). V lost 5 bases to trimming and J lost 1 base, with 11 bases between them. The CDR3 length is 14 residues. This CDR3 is CASSHVSENTEAFF. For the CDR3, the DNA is TGTGCCAGCAGCCATGTCTCGGAGAACACTGAAGCTTTCTTT.

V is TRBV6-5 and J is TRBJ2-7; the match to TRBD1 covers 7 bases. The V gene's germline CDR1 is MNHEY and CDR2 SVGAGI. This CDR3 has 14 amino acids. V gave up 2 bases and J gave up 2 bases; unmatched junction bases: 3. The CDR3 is CASSYKGATYEQYF. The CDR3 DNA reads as TGTGCCAGCAGTTACAAGGGGGCCACCTACGAGCAGTACTTC.

CDR3 in DNA: TGTGCCAGCAGTTCCCCAGCGGGGGGAGAGTACGAGCAGTACTTC. Its protein product is CASSSPAGGEYEQYF. This chain links TRBV6-5 with TRBJ2-7, with 9 bases lining up with TRBD2. The CDR3 spans 15 residues. The germline V gene has CDR1 MNHEY and CDR2 SVGAGI. V gave up 4 bases and J gave up 4 bases; unmatched junction bases: 8.

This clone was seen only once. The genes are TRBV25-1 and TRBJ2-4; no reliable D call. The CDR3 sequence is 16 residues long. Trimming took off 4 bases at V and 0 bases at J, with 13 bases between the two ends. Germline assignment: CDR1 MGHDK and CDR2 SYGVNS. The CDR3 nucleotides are TGTGCCAGCAGTGCGGACGGACCATTAGCCAAAAACATTCAGTACTTC. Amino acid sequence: CASSADGPLAKNIQYF.

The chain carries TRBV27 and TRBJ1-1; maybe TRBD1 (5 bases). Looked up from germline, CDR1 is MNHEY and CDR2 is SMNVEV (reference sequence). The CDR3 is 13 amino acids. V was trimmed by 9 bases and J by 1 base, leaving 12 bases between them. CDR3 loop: CASSGDENTEAFF. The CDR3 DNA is TGTGCCAGTTCCGGGGACGAGAACACTGAAGCTTTCTTT.

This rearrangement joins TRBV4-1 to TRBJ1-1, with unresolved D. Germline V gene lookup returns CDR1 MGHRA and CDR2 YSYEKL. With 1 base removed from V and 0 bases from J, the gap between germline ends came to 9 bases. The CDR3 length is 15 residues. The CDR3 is CASSQGAAMNTEAFF. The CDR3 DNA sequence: TGCGCCAGCAGCCAAGGGGCCGCTATGAACACTGAAGCTTTCTTT.

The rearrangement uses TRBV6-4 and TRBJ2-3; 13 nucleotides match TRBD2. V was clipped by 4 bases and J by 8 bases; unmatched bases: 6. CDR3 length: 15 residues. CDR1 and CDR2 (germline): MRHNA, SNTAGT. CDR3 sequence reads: CASSGTSGGQGTQYF. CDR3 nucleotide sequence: TGTGCCAGCAGTGGGACTAGCGGGGGCCAGGGTACGCAGTATTTT.

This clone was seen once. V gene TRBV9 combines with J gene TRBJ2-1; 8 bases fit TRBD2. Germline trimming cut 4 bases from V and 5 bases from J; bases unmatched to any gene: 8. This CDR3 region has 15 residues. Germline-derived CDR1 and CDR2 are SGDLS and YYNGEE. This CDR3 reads CASSPRGGWDNEQFF. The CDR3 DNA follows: TGTGCCAGCAGCCCCCGGGGGGGCTGGGACAATGAGCAGTTCTTC. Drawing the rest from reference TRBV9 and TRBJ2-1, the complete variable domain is DSGVTQTPKHLITATGQRVTLRCSPRSGDLSVYWYQQSLDQGLQFLIQYYNGEERAKGNILERFSAQQFPDLHSELNLSSLELGDSALYFCASSPRGGWDNEQFFGPGTRLTVL.

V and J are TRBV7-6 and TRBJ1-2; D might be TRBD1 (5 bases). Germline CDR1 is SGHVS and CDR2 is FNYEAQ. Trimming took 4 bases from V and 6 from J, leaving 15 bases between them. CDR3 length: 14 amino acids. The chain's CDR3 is CASSSGRIPDGYTF. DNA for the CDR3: TGTGCCAGCAGCTCGGGACGGATCCCGGATGGCTACACCTTC.